This TCR beta chain stems from a study of OX40 agonist ivuxolimab in advanced cancers. Study background: Given to patients was ivuxolimab, an agonistic anti-OX40 (CD134) antibody.

Using immunoSEQ multiplex PCR, the repertoire was profiled, and TCRdb retains in-frame clones only, with some absent. The sample consists of tens of thousands of clones, about 85% of them appearing once. Germline V lookup: CDR1 MNHNS, CDR2 SASEGT. The ends were cut back, 11 bases at V and 9 bases at J, with 29 bases in the middle. The CDR3 length is 15 residues. The rearrangement links TRBV6-1 to TRBJ2-7; the D gene is possibly TRBD1 (5 bases). This TCR derives from an adult with an advanced solid tumor such as melanoma, head and neck, liver or kidney cancer. The sample in question was CD4+ or CD8+ T cells sorted from blood, obtained in a trial of the OX40 agonist ivuxolimab. DNA for the CDR3: TGTGCCTCGCTCGATACTGGGGCGACTCAACAAGGGCAGTACTTC. Encoded protein: CASLDTGATQQGQYF.